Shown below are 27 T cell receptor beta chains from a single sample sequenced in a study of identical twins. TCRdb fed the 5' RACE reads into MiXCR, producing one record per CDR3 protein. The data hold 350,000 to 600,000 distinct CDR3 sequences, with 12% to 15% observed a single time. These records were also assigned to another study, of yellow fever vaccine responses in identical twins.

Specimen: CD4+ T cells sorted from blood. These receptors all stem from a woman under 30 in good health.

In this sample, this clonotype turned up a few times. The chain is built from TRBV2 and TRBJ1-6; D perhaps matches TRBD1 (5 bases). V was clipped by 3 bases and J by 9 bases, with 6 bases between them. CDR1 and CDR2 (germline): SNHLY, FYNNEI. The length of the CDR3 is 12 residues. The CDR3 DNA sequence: TGTGCCAGCAGTGACAGGGTTTCACCCCTCCACTTT. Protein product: CASSDRVSPLHF.

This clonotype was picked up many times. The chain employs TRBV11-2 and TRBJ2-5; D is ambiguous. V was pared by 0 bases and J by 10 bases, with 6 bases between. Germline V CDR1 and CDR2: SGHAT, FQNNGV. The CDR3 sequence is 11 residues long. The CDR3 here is CASSLEGFQYF. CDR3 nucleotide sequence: TGTGCCAGCAGCTTAGAAGGGTTCCAGTACTTC.

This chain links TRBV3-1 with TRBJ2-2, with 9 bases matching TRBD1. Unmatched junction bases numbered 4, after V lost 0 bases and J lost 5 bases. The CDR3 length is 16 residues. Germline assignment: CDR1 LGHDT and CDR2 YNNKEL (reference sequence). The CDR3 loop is CASSQDTGGNTGELFF. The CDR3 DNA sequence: TGTGCCAGCAGCCAAGATACAGGGGGCAATACCGGGGAGCTGTTTTTT.

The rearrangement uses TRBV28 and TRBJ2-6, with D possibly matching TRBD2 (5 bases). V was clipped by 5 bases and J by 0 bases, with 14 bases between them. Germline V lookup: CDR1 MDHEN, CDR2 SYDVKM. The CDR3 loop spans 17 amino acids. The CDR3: CASSPSPGYSGANVLTF. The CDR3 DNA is TGTGCCAGCAGTCCCTCCCCGGGATACTCTGGGGCCAACGTCCTGACTTTC.

CDR3 sequence: CASSSGSGSREQYF. CDR3 coding DNA: TGTGCCAGCTCCTCTGGGTCGGGGAGTAGGGAGCAGTACTTC. J is TRBJ2-7 and V is TRBV6-2 or TRBV6-3; TRBD2 is a possible D gene (5 bases). This CDR3 has 14 amino acids. The V gene's germline CDR1 is MNHEY and CDR2 SVGEGT. The V and J ends lost 8 bases and 7 bases respectively, with 21 bases between them.

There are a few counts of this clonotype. The CDR3 loop is CASIGNRTGQPYEQYF. The CDR3 DNA reads as TGTGCCAGCATTGGGAACAGGACAGGACAGCCCTACGAGCAGTACTTC. The chain links TRBV27 to TRBJ2-7; TRBD1 aligns across 7 bases. J gave up 2 bases and V 7 bases, and 14 bases lay outside the gene matches. There are 16 residues in the CDR3. The V gene's germline CDR1 is MNHEY and CDR2 SMNVEV (reference sequence).

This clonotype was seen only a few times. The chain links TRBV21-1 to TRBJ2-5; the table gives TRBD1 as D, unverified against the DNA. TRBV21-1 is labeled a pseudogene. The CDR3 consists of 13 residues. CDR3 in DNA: TGTGCCAGCAGCAAAGACAGGGGGGAGACCCAGTACTTC. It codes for CASSKDRGETQYF.

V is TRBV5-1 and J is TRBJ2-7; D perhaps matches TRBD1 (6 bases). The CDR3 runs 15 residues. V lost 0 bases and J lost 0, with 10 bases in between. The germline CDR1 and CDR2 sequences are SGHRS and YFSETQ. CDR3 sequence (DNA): TGCGCCAGCAGCTTGGTAGGGGACAACTCCTACGAGCAGTACTTC. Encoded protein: CASSLVGDNSYEQYF.

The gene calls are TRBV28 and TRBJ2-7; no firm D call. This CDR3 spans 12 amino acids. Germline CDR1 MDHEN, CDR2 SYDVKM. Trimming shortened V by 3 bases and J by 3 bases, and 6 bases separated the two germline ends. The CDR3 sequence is CASSFILYEQYF. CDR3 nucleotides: TGTGCCAGCAGTTTCATCCTCTACGAGCAGTACTTC.

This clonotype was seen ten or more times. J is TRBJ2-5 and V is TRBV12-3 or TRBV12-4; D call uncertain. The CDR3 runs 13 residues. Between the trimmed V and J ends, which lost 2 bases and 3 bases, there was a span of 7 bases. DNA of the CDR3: TGTGCCAGCAGTTTACAGGCGAAAGAGACCCAGTACTTC. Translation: CASSLQAKETQYF.

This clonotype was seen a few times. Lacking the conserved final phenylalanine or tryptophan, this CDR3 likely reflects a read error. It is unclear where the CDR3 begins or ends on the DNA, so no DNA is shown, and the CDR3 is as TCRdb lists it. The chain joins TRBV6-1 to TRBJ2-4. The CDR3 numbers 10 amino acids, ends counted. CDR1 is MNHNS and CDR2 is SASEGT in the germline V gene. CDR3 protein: CASSEDHVLL.

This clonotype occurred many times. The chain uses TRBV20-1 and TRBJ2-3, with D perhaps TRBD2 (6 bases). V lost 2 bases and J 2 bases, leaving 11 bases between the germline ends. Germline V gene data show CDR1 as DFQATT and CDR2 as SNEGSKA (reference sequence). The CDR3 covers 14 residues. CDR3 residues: CSARIAAYTDTQYF. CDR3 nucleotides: TGCAGTGCTAGAATAGCGGCGTACACAGATACGCAGTATTTT.

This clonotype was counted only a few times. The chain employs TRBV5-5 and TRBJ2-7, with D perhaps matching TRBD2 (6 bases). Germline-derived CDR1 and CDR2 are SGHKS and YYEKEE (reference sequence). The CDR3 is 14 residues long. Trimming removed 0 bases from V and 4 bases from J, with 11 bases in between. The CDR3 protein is CASSLVGGLYEQYF. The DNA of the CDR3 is TGTGCCAGCAGCTTGGTTGGAGGGTTATACGAGCAGTACTTC.

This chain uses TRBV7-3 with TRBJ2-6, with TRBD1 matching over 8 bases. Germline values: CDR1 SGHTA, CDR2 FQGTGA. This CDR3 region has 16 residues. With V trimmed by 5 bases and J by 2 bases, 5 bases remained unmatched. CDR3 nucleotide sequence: TGTGCCAGCAGCCCGACAGGGGTTGCTGGGGCCAACGTCCTGACTTTC. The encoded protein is CASSPTGVAGANVLTF. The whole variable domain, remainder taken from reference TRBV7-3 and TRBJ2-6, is GAGVSQTPSNKVTEKGKYVELRCDPISGHTALYWYRQSLGQGPEFLIYFQGTGAADDSGLPNDRFFAVRPEGSVSTLKIQRTERGDSAVYLCASSPTGVAGANVLTFGAGSRLTVL.

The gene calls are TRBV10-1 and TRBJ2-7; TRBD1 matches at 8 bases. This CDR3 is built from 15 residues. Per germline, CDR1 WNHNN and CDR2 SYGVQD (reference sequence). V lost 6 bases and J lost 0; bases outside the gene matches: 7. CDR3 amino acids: CASSRDRTLSYEQYF. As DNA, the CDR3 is TGCGCCAGCAGCAGGGACAGGACCCTCTCCTACGAGCAGTACTTC.

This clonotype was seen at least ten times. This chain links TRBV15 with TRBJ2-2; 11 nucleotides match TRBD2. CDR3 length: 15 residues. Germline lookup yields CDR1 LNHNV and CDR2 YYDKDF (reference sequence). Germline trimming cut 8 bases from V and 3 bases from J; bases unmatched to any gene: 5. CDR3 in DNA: TGTGCCACCGCTAGCGGGGGGCTCGACACCGGGGAGCTGTTTTTT. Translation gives CATASGGLDTGELFF. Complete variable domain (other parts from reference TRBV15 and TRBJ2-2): DAMVIQNPRYQVTQFGKPVTLSCSQTLNHNVMYWYQQKSSQAPKLLFHYYDKDFNNEADTPDNFQSRRPNTSFCFLDIRSPGLGDTAMYLCATASGGLDTGELFFGEGSRLTVL.

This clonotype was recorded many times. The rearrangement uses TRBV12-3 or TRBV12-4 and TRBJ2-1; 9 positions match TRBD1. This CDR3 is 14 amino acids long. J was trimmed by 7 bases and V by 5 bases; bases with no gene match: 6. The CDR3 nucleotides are TGTGCCAGCAGTCTCCCGGGACAGGGTAATGAGCAGTTCTTC. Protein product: CASSLPGQGNEQFF.

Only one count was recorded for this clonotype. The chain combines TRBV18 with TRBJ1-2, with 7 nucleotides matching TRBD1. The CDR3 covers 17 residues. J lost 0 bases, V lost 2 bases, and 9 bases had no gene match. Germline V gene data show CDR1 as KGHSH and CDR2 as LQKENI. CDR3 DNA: TGTGCCAGCTCACCAATCGCCGGGACAGAGTCTAACTATGGCTACACCTTC. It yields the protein CASSPIAGTESNYGYTF.

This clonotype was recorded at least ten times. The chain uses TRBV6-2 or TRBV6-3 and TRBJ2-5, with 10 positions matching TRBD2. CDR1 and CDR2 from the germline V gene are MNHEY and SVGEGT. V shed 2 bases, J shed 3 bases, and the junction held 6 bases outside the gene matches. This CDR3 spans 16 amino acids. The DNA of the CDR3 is TGTGCCAGCAGTTACCCAGGACTAGCGGAGAAAGAGACCCAGTACTTC. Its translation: CASSYPGLAEKETQYF.

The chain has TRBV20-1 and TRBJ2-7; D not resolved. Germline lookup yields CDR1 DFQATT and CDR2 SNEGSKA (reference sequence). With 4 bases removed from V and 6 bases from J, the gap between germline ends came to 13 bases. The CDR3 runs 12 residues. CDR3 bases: TGCAGTGCTAACCCATACGCCGGCGAGCAGTACTTC. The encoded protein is CSANPYAGEQYF.

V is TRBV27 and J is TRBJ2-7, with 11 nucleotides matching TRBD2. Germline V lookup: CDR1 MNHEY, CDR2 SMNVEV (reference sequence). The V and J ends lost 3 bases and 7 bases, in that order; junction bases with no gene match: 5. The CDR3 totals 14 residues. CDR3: CASSFGLAGGEQYF. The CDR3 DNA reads TGTGCCAGCAGTTTTGGTCTAGCGGGAGGAGAGCAGTACTTC.

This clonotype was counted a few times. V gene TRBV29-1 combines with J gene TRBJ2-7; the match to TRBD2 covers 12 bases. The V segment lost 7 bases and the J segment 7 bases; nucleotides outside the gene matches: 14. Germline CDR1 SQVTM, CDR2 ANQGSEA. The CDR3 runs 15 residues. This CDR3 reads CSAQGLAGPLGEQYF. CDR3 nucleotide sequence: TGCAGCGCACAAGGACTAGCGGGGCCCCTCGGGGAGCAGTACTTC.

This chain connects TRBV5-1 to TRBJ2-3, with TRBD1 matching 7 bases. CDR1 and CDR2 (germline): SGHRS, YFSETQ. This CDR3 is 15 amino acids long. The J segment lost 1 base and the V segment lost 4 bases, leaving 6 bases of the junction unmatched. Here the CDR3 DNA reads TGCGCCAGCAGCCCAGGGGACAGCCGCACAGATACGCAGTATTTT. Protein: CASSPGDSRTDTQYF.

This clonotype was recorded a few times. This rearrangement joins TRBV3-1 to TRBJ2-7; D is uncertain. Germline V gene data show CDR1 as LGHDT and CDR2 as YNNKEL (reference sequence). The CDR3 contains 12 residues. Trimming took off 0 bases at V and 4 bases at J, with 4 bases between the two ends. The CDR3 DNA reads TGTGCCAGCAGCCAAGAGGATTACGAGCAGTACTTC. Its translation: CASSQEDYEQYF.

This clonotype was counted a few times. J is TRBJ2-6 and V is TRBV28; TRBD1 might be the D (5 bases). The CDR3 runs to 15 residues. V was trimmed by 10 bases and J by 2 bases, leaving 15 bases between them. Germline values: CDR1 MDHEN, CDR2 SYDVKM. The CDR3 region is CATFYAGPGANVLTF. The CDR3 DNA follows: TGTGCCACCTTTTACGCAGGGCCTGGGGCCAACGTCCTGACTTTC.

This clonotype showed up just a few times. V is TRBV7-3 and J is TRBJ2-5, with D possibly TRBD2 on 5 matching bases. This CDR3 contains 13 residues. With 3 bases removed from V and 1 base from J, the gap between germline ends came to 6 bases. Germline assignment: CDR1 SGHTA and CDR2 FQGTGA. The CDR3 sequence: CASSLDFQETQYF. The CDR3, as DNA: TGTGCCAGCAGCTTGGACTTCCAAGAGACCCAGTACTTC. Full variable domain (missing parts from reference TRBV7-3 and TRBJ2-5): GAGVSQTPSNKVTEKGKYVELRCDPISGHTALYWYRQSLGQGPEFLIYFQGTGAADDSGLPNDRFFAVRPEGSVSTLKIQRTERGDSAVYLCASSLDFQETQYFGPGTRLLVL.

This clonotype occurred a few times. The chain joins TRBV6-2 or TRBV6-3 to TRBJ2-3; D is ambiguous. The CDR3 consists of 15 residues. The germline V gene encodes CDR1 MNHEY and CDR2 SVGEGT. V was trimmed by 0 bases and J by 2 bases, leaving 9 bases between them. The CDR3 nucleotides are TGTGCCAGCAGTTACTCAGAGATCCTCACAGATACGCAGTATTTT. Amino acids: CASSYSEILTDTQYF.